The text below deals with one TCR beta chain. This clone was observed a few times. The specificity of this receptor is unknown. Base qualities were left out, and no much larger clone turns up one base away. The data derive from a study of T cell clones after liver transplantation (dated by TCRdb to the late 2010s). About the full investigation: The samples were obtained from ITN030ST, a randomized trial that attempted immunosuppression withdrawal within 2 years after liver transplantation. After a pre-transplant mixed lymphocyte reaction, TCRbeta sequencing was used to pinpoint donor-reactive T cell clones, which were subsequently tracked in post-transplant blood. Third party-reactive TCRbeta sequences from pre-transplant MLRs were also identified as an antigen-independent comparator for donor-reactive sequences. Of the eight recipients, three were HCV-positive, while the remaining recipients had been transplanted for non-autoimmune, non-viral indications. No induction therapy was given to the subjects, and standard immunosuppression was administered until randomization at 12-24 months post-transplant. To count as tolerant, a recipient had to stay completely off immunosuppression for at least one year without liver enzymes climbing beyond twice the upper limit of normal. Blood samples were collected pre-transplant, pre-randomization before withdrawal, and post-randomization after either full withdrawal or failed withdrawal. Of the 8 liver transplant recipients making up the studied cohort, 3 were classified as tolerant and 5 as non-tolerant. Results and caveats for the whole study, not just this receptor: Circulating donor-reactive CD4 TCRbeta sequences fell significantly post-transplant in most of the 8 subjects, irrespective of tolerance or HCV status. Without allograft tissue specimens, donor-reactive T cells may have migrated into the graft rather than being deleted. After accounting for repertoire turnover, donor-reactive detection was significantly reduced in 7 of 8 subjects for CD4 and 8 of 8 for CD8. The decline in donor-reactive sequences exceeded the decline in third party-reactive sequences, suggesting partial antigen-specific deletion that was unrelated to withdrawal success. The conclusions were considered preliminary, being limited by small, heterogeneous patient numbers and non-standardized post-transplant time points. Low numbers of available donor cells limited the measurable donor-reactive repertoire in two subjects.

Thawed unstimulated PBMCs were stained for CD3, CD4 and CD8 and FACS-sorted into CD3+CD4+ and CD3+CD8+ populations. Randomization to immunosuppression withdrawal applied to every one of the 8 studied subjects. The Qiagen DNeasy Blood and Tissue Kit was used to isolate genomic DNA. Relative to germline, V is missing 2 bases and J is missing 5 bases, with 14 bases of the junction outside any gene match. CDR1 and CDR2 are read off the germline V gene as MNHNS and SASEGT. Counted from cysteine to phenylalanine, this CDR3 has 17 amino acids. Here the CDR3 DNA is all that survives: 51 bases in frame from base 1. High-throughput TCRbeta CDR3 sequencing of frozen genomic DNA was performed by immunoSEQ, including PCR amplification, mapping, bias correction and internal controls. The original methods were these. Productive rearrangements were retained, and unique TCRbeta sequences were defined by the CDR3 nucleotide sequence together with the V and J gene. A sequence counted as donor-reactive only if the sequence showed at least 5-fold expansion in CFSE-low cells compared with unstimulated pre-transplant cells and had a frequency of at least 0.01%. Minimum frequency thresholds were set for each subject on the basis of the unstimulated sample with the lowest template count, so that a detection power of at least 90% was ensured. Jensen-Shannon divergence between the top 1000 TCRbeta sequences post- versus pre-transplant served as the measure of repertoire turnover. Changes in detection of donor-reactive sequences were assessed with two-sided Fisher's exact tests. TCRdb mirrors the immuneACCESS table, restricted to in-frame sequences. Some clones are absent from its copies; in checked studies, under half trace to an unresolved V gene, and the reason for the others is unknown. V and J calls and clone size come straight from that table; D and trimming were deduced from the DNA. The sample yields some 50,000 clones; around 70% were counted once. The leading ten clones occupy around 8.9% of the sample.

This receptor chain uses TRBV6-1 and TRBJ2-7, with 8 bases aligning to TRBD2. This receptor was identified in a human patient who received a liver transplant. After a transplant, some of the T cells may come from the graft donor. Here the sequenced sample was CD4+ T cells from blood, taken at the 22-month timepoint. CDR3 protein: CASSEILGLAGRNEQYF. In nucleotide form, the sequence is TGTGCCAGCAGTGAAATTTTAGGGCTAGCGGGCCGAAACGAGCAGTACTTC.